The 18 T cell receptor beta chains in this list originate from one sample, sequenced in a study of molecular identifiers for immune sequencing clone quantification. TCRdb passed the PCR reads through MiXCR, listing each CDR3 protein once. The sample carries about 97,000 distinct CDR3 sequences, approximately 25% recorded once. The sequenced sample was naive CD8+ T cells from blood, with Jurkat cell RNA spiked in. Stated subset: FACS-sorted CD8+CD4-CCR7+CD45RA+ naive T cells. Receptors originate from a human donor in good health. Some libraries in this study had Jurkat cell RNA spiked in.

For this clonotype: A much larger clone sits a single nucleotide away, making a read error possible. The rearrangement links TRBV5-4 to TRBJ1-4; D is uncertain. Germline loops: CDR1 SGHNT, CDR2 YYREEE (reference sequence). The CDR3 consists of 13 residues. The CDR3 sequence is CASNLWGNEKLFF. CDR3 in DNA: TGTGCCAGCAACTTGTGGGGTAATGAAAAACTGTTTTTT.

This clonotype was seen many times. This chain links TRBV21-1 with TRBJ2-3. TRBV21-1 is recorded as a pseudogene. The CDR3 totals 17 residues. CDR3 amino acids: CASSKGRIFTSTDTQYF. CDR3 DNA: TGTGCCAGCAGCAAAGGAAGGATATTCACTAGCACAGATACGCAGTATTTT.

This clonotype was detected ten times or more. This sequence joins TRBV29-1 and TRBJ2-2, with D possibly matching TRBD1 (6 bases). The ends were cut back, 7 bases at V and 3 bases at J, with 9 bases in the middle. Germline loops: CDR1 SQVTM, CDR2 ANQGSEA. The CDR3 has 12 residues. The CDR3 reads CSGTGYTGELFF. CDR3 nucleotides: TGCAGCGGAACAGGGTACACCGGGGAGCTGTTTTTT.

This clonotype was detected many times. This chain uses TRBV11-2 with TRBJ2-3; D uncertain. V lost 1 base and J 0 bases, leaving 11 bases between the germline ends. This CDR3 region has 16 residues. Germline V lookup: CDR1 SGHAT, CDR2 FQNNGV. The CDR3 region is CASSLVIPPSTDTQYF. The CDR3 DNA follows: TGTGCCAGCAGCTTAGTGATCCCCCCCAGCACAGATACGCAGTATTTT.

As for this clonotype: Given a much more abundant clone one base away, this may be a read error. The CDR3 DNA sequence: TGTGCCAGCAGCGCTTACCCCCTGAGCCAAGAGCCCCAGTACTTC. As protein: CASSAYPLSQEPQYF. The chain links TRBV11-2 to TRBJ2-5; no reliable D call. In germline, CDR1 is SGHAT, CDR2 FQNNGV. The CDR3 consists of 15 residues.

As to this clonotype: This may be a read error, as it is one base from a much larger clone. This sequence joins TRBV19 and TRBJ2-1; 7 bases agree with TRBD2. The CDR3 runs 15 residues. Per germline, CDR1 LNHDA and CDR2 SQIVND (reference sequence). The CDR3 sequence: CATSVARRGVNEQSF. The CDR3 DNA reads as TGTGCCACCAGCGTGGCCCGCCGGGGGGTCAATGAGCAGTCCTTC.

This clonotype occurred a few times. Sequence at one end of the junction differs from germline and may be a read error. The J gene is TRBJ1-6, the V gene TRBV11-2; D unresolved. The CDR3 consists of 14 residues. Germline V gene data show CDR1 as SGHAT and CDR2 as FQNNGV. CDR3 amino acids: CANSLEAGNSPLHF. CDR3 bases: TGTGCCAACAGCTTAGAGGCGGGGAATTCACCCCTCCACTTT.

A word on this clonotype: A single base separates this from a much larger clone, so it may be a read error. CDR3 sequence (DNA): TGTGCCAGTAGTACCGGGCCACCGAACTACGAGCAGTACTTC. Translation: CASSTGPPNYEQYF. The rearrangement joins TRBV19 to TRBJ2-7; D gene ambiguous. The CDR3 contains 14 residues. V gave up 4 bases and J gave up 3 bases, with 13 bases separating them. Germline V gene sequence: CDR1 LNHDA, CDR2 SQIVND (reference sequence).

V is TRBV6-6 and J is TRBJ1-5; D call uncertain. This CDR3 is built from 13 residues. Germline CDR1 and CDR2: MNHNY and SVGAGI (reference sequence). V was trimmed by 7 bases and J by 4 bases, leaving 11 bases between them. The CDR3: CASNPGENQPQHF. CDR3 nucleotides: TGTGCCAGCAATCCTGGGGAAAATCAGCCCCAGCATTTT.

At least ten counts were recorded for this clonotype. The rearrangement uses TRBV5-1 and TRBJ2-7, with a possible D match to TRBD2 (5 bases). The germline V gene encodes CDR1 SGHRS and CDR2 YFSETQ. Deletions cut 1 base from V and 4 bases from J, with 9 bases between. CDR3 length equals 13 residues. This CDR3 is CASSLSGLYEQYF. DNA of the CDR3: TGCGCCAGCAGCTTGTCCGGACTTTACGAGCAGTACTTC.

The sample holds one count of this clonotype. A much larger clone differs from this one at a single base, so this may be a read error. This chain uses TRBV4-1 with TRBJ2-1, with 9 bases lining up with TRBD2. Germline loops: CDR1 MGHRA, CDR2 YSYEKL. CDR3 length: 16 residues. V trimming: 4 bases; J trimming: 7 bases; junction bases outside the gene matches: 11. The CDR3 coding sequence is TGCGCCAGCAGCCGAGGAGGCGGGGGGGCAGTTAATGAGCAGTTCTTC. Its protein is CASSRGGGGAVNEQFF.

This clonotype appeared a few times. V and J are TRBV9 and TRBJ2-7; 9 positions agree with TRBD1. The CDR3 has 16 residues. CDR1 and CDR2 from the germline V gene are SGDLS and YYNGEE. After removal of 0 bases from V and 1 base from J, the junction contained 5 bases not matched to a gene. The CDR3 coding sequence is TGTGCCAGCAGCGTAGATACCGGGACAGGGTCCTACGAGCAGTACTTC. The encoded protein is CASSVDTGTGSYEQYF.

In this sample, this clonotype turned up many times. The CDR3 is CASSLEARGYEQYF. Here the CDR3 DNA reads TGCGCCAGCAGCCTAGAGGCAAGAGGCTACGAGCAGTACTTC. J is TRBJ2-7 and V is TRBV5-1; D unresolved. From germline, CDR1 is SGHRS and CDR2 YFSETQ. CDR3 length: 14 residues. V lost 4 bases and J 3 bases, leaving 14 bases between the germline ends.

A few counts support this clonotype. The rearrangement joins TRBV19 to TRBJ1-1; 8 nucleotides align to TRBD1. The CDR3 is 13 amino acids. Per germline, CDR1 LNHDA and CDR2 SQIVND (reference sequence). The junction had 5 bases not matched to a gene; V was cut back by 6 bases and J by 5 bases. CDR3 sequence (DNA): TGTGCCAGTAGCGCGACAGGGGAGACTGAAGCTTTCTTT. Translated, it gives CASSATGETEAFF.

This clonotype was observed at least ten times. The CDR3 protein is CSAQVAGTQELFF. The CDR3 bases are TGCAGCGCACAAGTGGCGGGGACCCAGGAGCTGTTTTTT. The gene calls are TRBV29-1 and TRBJ2-2; tentatively, D is TRBD2 (6 bases). Germline CDR1 is SQVTM and CDR2 is ANQGSEA. This CDR3 is 13 amino acids long. Trimming cost V 7 bases and J 10 bases, with 19 bases left between them.

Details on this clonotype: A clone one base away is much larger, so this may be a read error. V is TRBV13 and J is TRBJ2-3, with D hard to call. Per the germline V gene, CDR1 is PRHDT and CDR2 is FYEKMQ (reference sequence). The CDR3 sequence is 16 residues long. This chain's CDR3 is CASSPPGRAIPDTQNF. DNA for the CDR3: TGTGCCAGCAGCCCCCCGGGTCGGGCTATCCCAGATACGCAGAATTTT.

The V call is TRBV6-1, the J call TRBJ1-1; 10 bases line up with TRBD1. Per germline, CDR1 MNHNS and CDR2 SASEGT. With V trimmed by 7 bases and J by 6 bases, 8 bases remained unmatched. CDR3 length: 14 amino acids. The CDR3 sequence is CASNNLDRGSEAFF. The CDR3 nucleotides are TGTGCCAGCAATAATTTGGACAGGGGGTCTGAAGCTTTCTTT.

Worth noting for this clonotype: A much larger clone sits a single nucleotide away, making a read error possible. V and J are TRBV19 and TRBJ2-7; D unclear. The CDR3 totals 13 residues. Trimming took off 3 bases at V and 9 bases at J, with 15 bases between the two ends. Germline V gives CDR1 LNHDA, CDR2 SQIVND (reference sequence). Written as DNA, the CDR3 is TGTGCCAGTAGTATGGGGTTTTCAGGCGTGCAGTACTTC. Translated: CASSMGFSGVQYF.